This T cell receptor beta chain emerged from a study of blood T cell repertoires in COVID-19. Overall study: The United States, Italy and Spain were the sources of the acute and convalescent COVID-19 samples. PBMCs, B-cell-depleted T cells, or T cells provided the cDNA or gDNA that made up the material.

Authors' analysis steps: Using reference gene primer amplification, nucleated cell counts were estimated. The method was immunoSEQ multiplex PCR; TCRdb's version includes in-frame clones alone and lacks a portion of them. That table gives V, J and clone size, and the DNA gave D and trimming. The data show 380,000 or so clones, with approximately 80% seen just once and more than 0.95% held by the top ten. This sequence was found in a human donor with acute or convalescent COVID-19. The donor label of this sample is uncertain. The sequenced sample consisted of peripheral blood.

The CDR3 loop reads CSASSGAKNIQYF. CDR3 nucleotides: TGCAGTGCTAGTTCGGGAGCCAAAAACATTCAGTACTTC. The chain has TRBV20-1 and TRBJ2-4; no definite D call. From germline, CDR1 is DFQATT and CDR2 SNEGSKA (reference sequence). The CDR3 consists of 13 residues. Trimming took off 3 bases at V and 0 bases at J, with 6 bases between the two ends.